This is a list of T cell receptor beta chains from one sample in a study of cytomegalovirus exposure and HLA in healthy donors. Generated by immunoSEQ multiplex PCR, the TCRdb table keeps only in-frame clones and is missing some. The table includes around 190,000 clones, approximately 79% detected once. The sequencing sample was made of PBMCs. These receptors were obtained from a woman aged 40 to 50 in good health and CMV-seronegative. Each CDR3 is given with its conserved first and last residue. D genes are given only for firm matches. Expanded clones get a size class; other rows say once, few or many, or leave the size out.

V gene	D gene	clone size	J gene	CDR3 protein	CDR3 DNA
TRBV30	TRBD2	.	TRBJ2-5	CAWSTRLASGETQYF	TGTGCCTGGAGTACCAGACTAGCGTCAGGGGAGACCCAGTACTTC
TRBV28	TRBD1	.	TRBJ1-3	CASSFRGQGALGNTIYF	TGTGCCAGCAGTTTTAGGGGACAGGGGGCGCTTGGAAACACCATATATTTT
TRBV19	.	.	TRBJ1-2	CASSIPRPLYGYTF	TGTGCCAGTAGTATCCCCAGGCCTCTCTATGGCTACACCTTC
TRBV30	TRBD1	.	TRBJ1-2	CAWSKSGRGFDYGYTF	TGTGCCTGGAGTAAAAGTGGCAGGGGGTTTGACTATGGCTACACCTTC
TRBV5-1	TRBD1	once	TRBJ2-7	CASSPTGGRDEQYF	TGCGCCAGCAGCCCGACAGGGGGCAGGGACGAGCAGTACTTC
TRBV5-3	.	.	TRBJ1-4	CARSPQNRPNEKLFF	TGTGCCAGAAGCCCCCAGAACAGGCCAAATGAAAAACTGTTTTTT
TRBV30	TRBD1	.	TRBJ1-1	CAWRSQGANTEAFF	TGTGCCTGGAGATCGCAGGGGGCTAACACTGAAGCTTTCTTT
TRBV4-3	.	.	TRBJ2-2	CASSPTGQSHTGELFF	TGCGCCAGCAGCCCCACCGGACAGAGTCACACCGGGGAGCTGTTTTTT
TRBV18	.	.	TRBJ1-2	CASSPLEGRRNYGYTF	TGTGCCAGCTCACCACTGGAGGGGCGCAGGAACTATGGCTACACCTTC
TRBV7-2	TRBD1	.	TRBJ1-6	CASSSRQGSPLHF	TGTGCCAGCAGTTCACGACAGGGTTCACCCCTCCACTTT
TRBV27	TRBD2	.	TRBJ2-1	CASSVLADNEQFF	TGTGCCAGCAGTGTGCTAGCGGACAATGAGCAGTTCTTC
TRBV6-5	.	.	TRBJ2-1	CASSSGLARADEQFF	TGTGCCAGCAGCTCCGGGCTAGCGAGAGCAGATGAGCAGTTCTTC
TRBV15	.	.	TRBJ2-7	CATSRGFDEQYF	TGTGCCACCAGCCGGGGATTCGACGAGCAGTACTTC
TRBV11-1	.	few	TRBJ1-1	CASSVQHTNTEAFF	TGTGCCAGCAGCGTACAGCACACGAACACTGAAGCTTTCTTT
TRBV10-3	TRBD2	.	TRBJ2-3	CAISDPSGGGDTQYF	TGTGCCATCAGTGATCCTAGCGGGGGTGGAGATACGCAGTATTTT
TRBV18	.	.	TRBJ1-5	CASSLSTRTAQGQPQHF	TGTGCCAGCTCACTCTCTACTCGGACAGCTCAAGGGCAGCCCCAGCATTTT
TRBV6-1	TRBD1	.	TRBJ2-5	CASSIDRGWQETQYF	TGTGCCAGCAGTATTGACAGGGGGTGGCAAGAGACCCAGTACTTC
TRBV15	.	.	TRBJ2-1	CATSRSDNEQFF	TGTGCCACCAGCAGATCCGACAATGAGCAGTTCTTC
TRBV28	TRBD1	once	TRBJ1-2	CASSIGGQGLDYGYTF	TGTGCCAGCAGTATCGGGGGACAGGGATTGGACTATGGCTACACCTTC